Below, 4 T cell receptor beta chains from the same sample are listed, as sequenced in a study of T cell responses to AZD1222 COVID-19 vaccine (dated by TCRdb to about 2021). The time point label, as the study defines it: baseline before first vaccination. Libraries were built with the immunoSEQ multiplex PCR assay. What TCRdb holds here is the immuneACCESS table cut down to in-frame rearrangements. Part of the clones is not present; checked against another copy, under half of the missing clones reflect an unresolved V gene, and the others are unexplained. The sample table contains 110,000 to 150,000 clones; only one count was recorded for approximately 90% of them. Around 4.7% of the sample is taken by the ten largest. The sample in question was peripheral blood, obtained on day 0 of AZD1222 vaccination. All receptors derive from an adult in good health.

The gene calls are TRBV5-6 and TRBJ1-2; D unresolved. V gave up 3 bases and J gave up 7 bases, with 13 bases separating them. The germline V gene encodes CDR1 SGHDT and CDR2 YYEEEE. CDR3 size: 13 residues. As DNA, the CDR3 is TGTGCCAGCAGCTCGGGTTTTTCGGGTGGCTACACCTTC. This sequence encodes CASSSGFSGGYTF.

The gene calls are TRBV5-1 and TRBJ1-1, with D possibly matching TRBD1 (5 bases). V lost 0 bases and J 1 base, leaving 16 bases between the germline ends. This CDR3 region has 17 residues. Germline V lookup: CDR1 SGHRS, CDR2 YFSETQ. CDR3 bases: TGCGCCAGCAGCTTGGTTATATCGCGGACATCGAACACTGAAGCTTTCTTT. This gives the protein CASSLVISRTSNTEAFF. Full variable domain (rest looked up from reference TRBV5-1 and TRBJ1-1): KAGVTQTPRYLIKTRGQQVTLSCSPISGHRSVSWYQQTPGQGLQFLFEYFSETQRNKGNFPGRFSGRQFSNSRSEMNVSTLELGDSALYLCASSLVISRTSNTEAFFGQGTRLTVV.

This clone was seen once. V usage is TRBV18 and J usage is TRBJ1-2; D remains unclear. Germline loops: CDR1 KGHSH, CDR2 LQKENI. With 1 base removed from V and 8 bases from J, the gap between germline ends came to 14 bases. This CDR3 has 14 residues. The CDR3 loop is CASSPLSSNGGYTF. The DNA of the CDR3 is TGTGCCAGCTCACCACTGTCGTCTAACGGGGGCTACACCTTC.

CDR3 sequence: CASSLYGQGRNYGYTF. The CDR3 coding sequence is TGTGCCAGCAGTTTGTATGGACAGGGCCGTAACTATGGCTACACCTTC. This chain uses TRBV28 with TRBJ1-2; 8 nucleotides line up with TRBD1. V was pared by 3 bases and J by 1 base, with 7 bases of the junction left unmatched. Germline assignment: CDR1 MDHEN and CDR2 SYDVKM. The length of the CDR3 is 16 residues.